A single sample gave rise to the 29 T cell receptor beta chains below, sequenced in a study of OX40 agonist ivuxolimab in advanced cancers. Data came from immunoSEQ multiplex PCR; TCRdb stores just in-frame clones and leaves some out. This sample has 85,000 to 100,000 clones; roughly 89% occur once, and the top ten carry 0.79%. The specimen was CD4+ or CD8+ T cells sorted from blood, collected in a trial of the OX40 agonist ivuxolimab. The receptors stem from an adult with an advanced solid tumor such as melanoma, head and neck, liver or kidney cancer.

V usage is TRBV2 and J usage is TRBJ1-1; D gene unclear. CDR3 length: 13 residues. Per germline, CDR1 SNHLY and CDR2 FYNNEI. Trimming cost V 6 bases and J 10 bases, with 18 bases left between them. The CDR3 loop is CASSQGWVNGAFF. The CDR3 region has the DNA TGTGCCAGCAGCCAAGGGTGGGTGAACGGAGCTTTCTTT.

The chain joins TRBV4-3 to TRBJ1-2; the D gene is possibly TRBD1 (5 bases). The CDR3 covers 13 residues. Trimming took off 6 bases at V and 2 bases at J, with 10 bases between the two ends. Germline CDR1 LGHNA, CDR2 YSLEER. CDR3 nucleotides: TGCGCCAGCAGGGGGGGGGTGAACTATGGCTACACCTTC. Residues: CASRGGVNYGYTF.

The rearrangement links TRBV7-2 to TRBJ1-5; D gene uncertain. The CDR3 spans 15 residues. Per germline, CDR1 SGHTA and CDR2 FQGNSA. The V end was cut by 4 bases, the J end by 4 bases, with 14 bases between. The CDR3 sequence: CASSSGLSRNQPQHF. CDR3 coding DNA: TGTGCCAGCAGCTCAGGACTGTCGAGGAATCAGCCCCAGCATTTT.

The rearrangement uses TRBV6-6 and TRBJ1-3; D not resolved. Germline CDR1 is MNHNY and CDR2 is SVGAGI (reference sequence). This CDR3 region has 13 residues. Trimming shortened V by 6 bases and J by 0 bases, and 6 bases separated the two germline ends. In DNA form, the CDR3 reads TGTGCCAGCAGGCCGTTCTCTGGAAACACCATATATTTT. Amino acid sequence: CASRPFSGNTIYF.

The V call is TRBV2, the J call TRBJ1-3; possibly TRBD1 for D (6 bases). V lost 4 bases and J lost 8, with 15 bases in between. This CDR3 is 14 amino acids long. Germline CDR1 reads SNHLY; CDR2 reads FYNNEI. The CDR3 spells CASSAGHGSDTIYF. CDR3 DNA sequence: TGTGCCAGCAGTGCGGGACACGGGTCGGACACCATATATTTT.

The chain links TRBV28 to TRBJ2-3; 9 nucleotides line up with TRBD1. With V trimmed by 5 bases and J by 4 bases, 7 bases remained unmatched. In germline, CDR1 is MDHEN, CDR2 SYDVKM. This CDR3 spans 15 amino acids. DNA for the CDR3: TGTGCCAGCAGTCGAGGACAGGGGATGGCAGATACGCAGTATTTT. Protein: CASSRGQGMADTQYF.

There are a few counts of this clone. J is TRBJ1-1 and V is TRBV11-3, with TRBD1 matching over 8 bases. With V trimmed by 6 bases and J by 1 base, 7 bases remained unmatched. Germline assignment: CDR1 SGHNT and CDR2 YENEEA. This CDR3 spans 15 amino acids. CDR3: CASSTHRGENTEAFF. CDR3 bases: TGTGCCAGCAGTACCCACAGGGGGGAGAACACTGAAGCTTTCTTT.

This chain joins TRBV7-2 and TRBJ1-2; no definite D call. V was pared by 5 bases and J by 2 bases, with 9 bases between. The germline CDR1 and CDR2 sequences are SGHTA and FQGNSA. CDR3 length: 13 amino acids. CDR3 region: CASSPNINYGYTF. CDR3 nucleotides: TGTGCCAGCAGCCCCAACATAAACTATGGCTACACCTTC. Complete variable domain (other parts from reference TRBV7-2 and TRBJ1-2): GAGVSQSPSNKVTEKGKDVELRCDPISGHTALYWYRQSLGQGLEFLIYFQGNSAPDKSGLPSDRFSAERTGGSVSTLTIQRTQQEDSAVYLCASSPNINYGYTFGSGTRLTVV.

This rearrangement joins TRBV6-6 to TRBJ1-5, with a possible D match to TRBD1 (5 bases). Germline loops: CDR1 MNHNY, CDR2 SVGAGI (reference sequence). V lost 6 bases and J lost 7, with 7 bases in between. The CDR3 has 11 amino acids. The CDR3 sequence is CASRTDQPQHF. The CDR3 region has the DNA TGTGCCAGCAGGACAGACCAGCCCCAGCATTTT.

CDR3 amino acids: CASSTPMGGTGGFGTEAFF. The CDR3 nucleotides are TGCGCCAGCAGCACCCCCATGGGAGGGACAGGGGGTTTTGGCACTGAAGCTTTCTTT. The chain employs TRBV5-1 and TRBJ1-1, with 11 bases identical to TRBD1. J was trimmed by 4 bases and V by 4 bases; bases with no gene match: 18. The CDR3 has 19 residues. Germline CDR1 SGHRS, CDR2 YFSETQ. Filled out from reference TRBV5-1 and TRBJ1-1, the complete variable domain reads KAGVTQTPRYLIKTRGQQVTLSCSPISGHRSVSWYQQTPGQGLQFLFEYFSETQRNKGNFPGRFSGRQFSNSRSEMNVSTLELGDSALYLCASSTPMGGTGGFGTEAFFGQGTRLTVV.

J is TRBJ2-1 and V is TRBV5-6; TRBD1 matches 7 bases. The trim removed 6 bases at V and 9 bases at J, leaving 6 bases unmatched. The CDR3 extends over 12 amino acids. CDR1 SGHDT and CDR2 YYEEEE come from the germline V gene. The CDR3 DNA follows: TGTGCCAGCAACACAGGGGTTGGTGAGCAGTTCTTC. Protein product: CASNTGVGEQFF.

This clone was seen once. CDR3 in amino acids: CASSPLGGAPSNEQFF. DNA for the CDR3: TGTGCCAGCAGCCCCTTGGGGGGGGCGCCCTCCAATGAGCAGTTCTTC. The chain recombines TRBV2 with TRBJ2-1; a weak D match, TRBD2 (7 bases). CDR3 length: 16 residues. The V end lost 6 bases, the J end lost 6 bases, and 21 bases lay between the germline ends. Germline V CDR1 and CDR2: SNHLY, FYNNEI.

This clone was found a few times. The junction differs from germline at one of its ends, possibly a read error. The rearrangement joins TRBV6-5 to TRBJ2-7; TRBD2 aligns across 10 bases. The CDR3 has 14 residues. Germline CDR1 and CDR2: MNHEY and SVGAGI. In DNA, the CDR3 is TGTGCCAGCAGTTACAGGCTAGCGGGGGCCCCATTAAGATTC. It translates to CASSYRLAGAPLRF.

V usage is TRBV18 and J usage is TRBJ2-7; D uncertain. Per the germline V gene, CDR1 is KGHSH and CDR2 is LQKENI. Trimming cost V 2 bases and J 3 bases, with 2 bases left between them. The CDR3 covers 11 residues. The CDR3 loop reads CASSPGYEQYF. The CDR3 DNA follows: TGTGCCAGCTCACCAGGCTACGAGCAGTACTTC. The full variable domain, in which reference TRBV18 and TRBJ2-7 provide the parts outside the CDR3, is NAGVMQNPRHLVRRRGQEARLRCSPMKGHSHVYWYRQLPEEGLKFMVYLQKENIIDESGMPKERFSAEFPKEGPSILRIQQVVRGDSAAYFCASSPGYEQYFGPGTRLTVT.

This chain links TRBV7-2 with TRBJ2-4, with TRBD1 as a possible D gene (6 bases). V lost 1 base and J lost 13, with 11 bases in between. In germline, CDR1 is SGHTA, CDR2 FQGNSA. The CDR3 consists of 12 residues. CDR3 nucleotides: TGTGCCAGCAGCTTAGGCCCAGGGGCGCAGTACTTC. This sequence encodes CASSLGPGAQYF.

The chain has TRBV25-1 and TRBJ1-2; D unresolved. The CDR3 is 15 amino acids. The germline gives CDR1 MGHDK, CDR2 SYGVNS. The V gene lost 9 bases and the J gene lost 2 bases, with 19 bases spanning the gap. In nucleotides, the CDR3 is TGTGCCAGTCTCCCGTGGACCCCGGACAACTATGGCTACACCTTC. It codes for CASLPWTPDNYGYTF.

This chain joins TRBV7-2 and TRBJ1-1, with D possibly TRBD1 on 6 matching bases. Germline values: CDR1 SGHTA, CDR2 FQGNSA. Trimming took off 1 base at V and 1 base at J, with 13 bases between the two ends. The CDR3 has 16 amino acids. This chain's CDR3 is CASSLGYRVENTEAFF. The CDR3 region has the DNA TGTGCCAGCAGCTTAGGGTACAGGGTAGAGAACACTGAAGCTTTCTTT.

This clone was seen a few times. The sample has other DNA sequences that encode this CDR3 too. CDR3 in amino acids: CSVEEVSGNTIYF. The CDR3 nucleotides read TGCAGCGTTGAAGAGGTCTCTGGAAACACCATATATTTT. This chain links TRBV29-1 with TRBJ1-3, with unresolved D. This CDR3 spans 13 amino acids. With 0 bases removed from V and 0 bases from J, the gap between germline ends came to 3 bases. CDR1 and CDR2 from the germline V gene are SQVTM and ANQGSEA. Variable domain in full (rest from reference TRBV29-1 and TRBJ1-3): SAVISQKPSRDICQRGTSLTIQCQVDSQVTMMFWYRQQPGQSLTLIATANQGSEATYESGFVIDKFPISRPNLTFSTLTVSNMSPEDSSIYLCSVEEVSGNTIYFGEGSWLTVV.

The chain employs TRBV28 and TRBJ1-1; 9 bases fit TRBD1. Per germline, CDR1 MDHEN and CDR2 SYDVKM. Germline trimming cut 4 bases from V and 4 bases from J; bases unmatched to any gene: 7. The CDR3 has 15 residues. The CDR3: CASSSGTGSLTEAFF. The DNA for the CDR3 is TGTGCCAGCAGTTCCGGGACAGGGTCCCTCACTGAAGCTTTCTTT.

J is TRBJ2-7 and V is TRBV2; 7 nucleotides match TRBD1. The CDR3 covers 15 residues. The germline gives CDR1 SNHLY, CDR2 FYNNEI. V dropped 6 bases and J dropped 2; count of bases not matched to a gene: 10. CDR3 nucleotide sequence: TGTGCCAGCAGGGCATCGAGGACAGGAGCCTACGAGCAGTACTTC. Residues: CASRASRTGAYEQYF.

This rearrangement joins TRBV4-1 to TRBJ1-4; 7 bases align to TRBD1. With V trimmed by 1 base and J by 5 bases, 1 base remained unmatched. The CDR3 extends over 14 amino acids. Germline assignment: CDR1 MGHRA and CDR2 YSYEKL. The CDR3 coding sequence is TGCGCCAGCAGCCAAGGACAGGGAAATGAAAAACTGTTTTTT. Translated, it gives CASSQGQGNEKLFF.

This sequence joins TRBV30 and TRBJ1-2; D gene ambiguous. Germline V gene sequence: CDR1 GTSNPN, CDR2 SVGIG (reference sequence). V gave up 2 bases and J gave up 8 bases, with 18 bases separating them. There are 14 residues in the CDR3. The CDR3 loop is CAWSRNSPSRGYTF. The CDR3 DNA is TGTGCCTGGAGTCGGAATAGCCCCTCTAGGGGCTACACCTTC.

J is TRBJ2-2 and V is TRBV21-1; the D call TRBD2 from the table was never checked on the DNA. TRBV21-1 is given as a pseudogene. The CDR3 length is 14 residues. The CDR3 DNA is TGTGCCGGGGGGGCCCGGGCCACCACCGGGGAGCTGTTTTTT. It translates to CAGGARATTGELFF.

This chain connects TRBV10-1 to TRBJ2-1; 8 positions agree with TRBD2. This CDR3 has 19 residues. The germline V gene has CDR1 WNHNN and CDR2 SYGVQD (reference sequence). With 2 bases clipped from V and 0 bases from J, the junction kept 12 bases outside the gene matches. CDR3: CASSEIGLAYPSSYNEQFF. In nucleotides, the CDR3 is TGCGCCAGCAGTGAGATTGGACTAGCCTACCCAAGCTCCTACAATGAGCAGTTCTTC.

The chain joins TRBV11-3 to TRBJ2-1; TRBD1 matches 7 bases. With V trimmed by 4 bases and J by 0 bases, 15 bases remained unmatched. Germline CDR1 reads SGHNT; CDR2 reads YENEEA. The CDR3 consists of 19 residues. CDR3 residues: CASSSSSGSRGSSYNEQFF. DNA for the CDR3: TGTGCCAGCAGCTCATCCTCCGGGTCCAGGGGGAGCTCCTACAATGAGCAGTTCTTC.

The CDR3 loop is CASSGRTPPLHF. CDR3 bases: TGTGCCAGCAGCGGCAGGACCCCACCCCTCCACTTT. The rearrangement joins TRBV7-2 to TRBJ1-6; D is ambiguous. The CDR3 is 12 amino acids. Trimming removed 5 bases from V and 11 bases from J, with 10 bases in between. CDR1 is SGHTA, CDR2 FQGNSA, per germline. Supplemented by reference TRBV7-2 and TRBJ1-6, the full variable domain reads GAGVSQSPSNKVTEKGKDVELRCDPISGHTALYWYRQSLGQGLEFLIYFQGNSAPDKSGLPSDRFSAERTGGSVSTLTIQRTQQEDSAVYLCASSGRTPPLHFGNGTRLTVT.

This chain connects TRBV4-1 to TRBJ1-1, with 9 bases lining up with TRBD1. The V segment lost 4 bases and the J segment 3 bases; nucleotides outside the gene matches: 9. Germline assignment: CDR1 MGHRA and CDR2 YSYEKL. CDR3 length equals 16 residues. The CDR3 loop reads CASSRGQGGKDTEAFF. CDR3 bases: TGCGCCAGCAGCCGGGGACAGGGCGGGAAGGACACTGAAGCTTTCTTT.

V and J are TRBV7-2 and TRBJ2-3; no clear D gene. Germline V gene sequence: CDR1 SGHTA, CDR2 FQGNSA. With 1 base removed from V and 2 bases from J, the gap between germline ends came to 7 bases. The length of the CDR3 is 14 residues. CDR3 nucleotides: TGTGCCAGCAGCTTAGGGCGTAACACAGATACGCAGTATTTT. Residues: CASSLGRNTDTQYF.

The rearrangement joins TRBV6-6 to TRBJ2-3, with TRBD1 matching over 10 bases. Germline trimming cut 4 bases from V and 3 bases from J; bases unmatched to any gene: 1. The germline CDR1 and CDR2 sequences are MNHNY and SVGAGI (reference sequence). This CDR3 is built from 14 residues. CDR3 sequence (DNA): TGTGCCAGCAGTTTGGGACAGGGGACAGATACGCAGTATTTT. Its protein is CASSLGQGTDTQYF.